This TCR beta chain was captured by sequencing in a study of human T cells and chemical hapten exposure. Study details: Patch tests applied 0.01% DPC to the upper back, read at 6 days.

The time point was: patch test 3, about 24 weeks after DPC sensitization. Documented treatment: therapeutic diphenylcyclopropenone sensitization with weekly scalp DPC. Every donor had alopecia and was 18 to 70 years old; all were suitable for DPC. This clonotype was found many times. CDR3 length: 14 amino acids. Trimming cost V 5 bases and J 6 bases, with 13 bases left between them. Germline V lookup: CDR1 KGHSH, CDR2 LQKENI. MiXCR, run by TCRdb on the RACE reads, gives a single entry per CDR3 protein. The table has tens of thousands of distinct CDR3 sequences, 10% to 15% seen once; the top ten hold around 5.7%.

The TCR was taken from a woman aged 50 to 65 with alopecia areata. Some clones in this sample may be carry-over from other donors' samples. The chain uses TRBV18 and TRBJ1-4; D may be TRBD1 (5 bases). This specimen consisted of whole blood, obtained in connection with sensitization to the hapten diphenylcyclopropenone (DPC). DNA of the CDR3: TGTGCCAGCTCAAGGTCGGGGGATCATGAAAAACTGTTTTTT. As protein: CASSRSGDHEKLFF.